This is a list of T cell receptor beta chains from one sample in a study of PD-1 blockade in mismatch repair-deficient tumors. Profiled with immunoSEQ multiplex PCR; TCRdb holds only in-frame clones, not every one. The sample consists of 65,000 to 80,000 clones, around four fifths of them appearing once. The sample consisted of peripheral blood, taken 2 weeks after starting pembrolizumab. Every receptor here comes from an adult with mismatch repair-deficient cancer. Both conserved end residues are part of each CDR3. The D gene is left open where the match is weak. Not every row has a clone size; where given, it reads once, few, many or a size class.

NA	TRBV6-5	NA	TRBJ2-5	CASSYSVPSQETQYF	TGTGCCAGCAGTTACTCTGTGCCGAGCCAAGAGACCCAGTACTTC
few	TRBV13	TRBD2	TRBJ2-7	CASSSSGSTYEQYF	TGTGCCAGCAGCTCTAGCGGGAGTACTTACGAGCAGTACTTC
NA	TRBV9	TRBD2	TRBJ2-1	CASSSGETSGSYEQFF	TGTGCCAGCAGCTCAGGGGAGACTAGCGGGAGTTATGAGCAGTTCTTC
NA	TRBV5-1	NA	TRBJ2-5	CASSSSTSAETQYF	TGCGCCAGCAGCTCGTCCACTAGTGCGGAGACCCAGTACTTC
NA	TRBV29-1	NA	TRBJ2-5	CSGDVQETQYF	TGCAGCGGGGACGTTCAAGAGACCCAGTACTTC
NA	TRBV21-1	NA	TRBJ2-1	CASSEGASGAGTYNEQFF	TGTGCCAGCAGCGAGGGGGCTAGCGGAGCCGGCACCTACAATGAGCAGTTCTTC
NA	TRBV14	TRBD1	TRBJ1-2	CASSSYRGRLYGYTF	TGTGCCAGCAGCTCTTACAGGGGGCGCCTCTATGGCTACACCTTC
few	TRBV12-5	NA	TRBJ1-2	CASGLDRNYGYTF	TGTGCTAGTGGTTTGGACAGGAACTATGGCTACACCTTC
NA	TRBV7-2	TRBD1	TRBJ2-3	CASSFWGQGGLDTQYF	TGTGCCAGCAGCTTTTGGGGACAGGGTGGTTTAGATACGCAGTATTTT
NA	TRBV19	NA	TRBJ1-5	CASSIQVGQPQHF	TGTGCCAGTAGTATTCAGGTTGGTCAGCCCCAGCATTTT
NA	TRBV20-1	NA	TRBJ1-3	CSARQGYTIYF	TGCAGTGCTAGGCAGGGTTACACCATATATTTT
NA	TRBV7-3	NA	TRBJ2-7	CASSREGSIYEQYF	TGTGCCAGCAGCCGCGAGGGGTCTATATACGAGCAGTACTTC
NA	TRBV6-5	NA	TRBJ1-1	CASISRQTNTEAFF	TGTGCCAGCATTAGCAGACAGACTAACACTGAAGCTTTCTTT
NA	TRBV7-9	TRBD1	TRBJ1-2	CASSPDRVIGYTF	TGTGCCAGCAGCCCTGACAGGGTTATCGGCTACACCTTC
NA	TRBV30	TRBD2	TRBJ2-5	CAWSREGLETQYF	TGTGCCTGGAGTCGGGAGGGTCTAGAGACCCAGTACTTC
NA	TRBV5-5	NA	TRBJ1-3	CASGTISSNSGNTIYF	TGTGCCAGCGGGACAATCTCGTCCAACTCTGGAAACACCATATATTTT
NA	TRBV2	TRBD1	TRBJ2-2	CASSSGTGPNTGELFF	TGTGCCAGCAGTTCCGGGACAGGGCCGAACACCGGGGAGCTGTTTTTT
NA	TRBV7-3	NA	TRBJ2-3	CASSATGTSDTQYF	TGTGCCAGCAGCGCCACCGGGACTTCAGATACGCAGTATTTT
NA	TRBV7-2	TRBD1	TRBJ1-2	CASSLVRGQGNYGYTF	TGTGCCAGCAGCTTAGTACGGGGACAGGGGAACTATGGCTACACCTTC
NA	TRBV5-4	NA	TRBJ1-1	CASSVTGSTEAFF	TGTGCCAGCAGCGTTACAGGGAGCACTGAAGCTTTCTTT
NA	TRBV5-4	NA	TRBJ2-6	CASSLGLYSGANVLTF	TGTGCCAGCAGCTTGGGCCTGTACTCTGGGGCCAACGTCCTGACTTTC
NA	TRBV19	TRBD1	TRBJ1-1	CASRTSGQGIPEAFF	TGTGCCAGTAGGACTTCGGGACAGGGGATTCCTGAAGCTTTCTTT
once	TRBV6-5	TRBD1	TRBJ1-2	CASSYGGGYGYGYTF	TGTGCCAGCAGTTACGGAGGGGGCTATGGCTATGGCTACACCTTC
few	TRBV6-5	NA	TRBJ1-1	CASSFSPGLNTEAFF	TGTGCCAGCAGTTTCTCGCCAGGGTTGAACACTGAAGCTTTCTTT
once	TRBV27	NA	TRBJ1-1	CASESLGRTEAFF	TGTGCCAGCGAAAGTTTGGGAAGGACTGAAGCTTTCTTT
NA	TRBV5-5	NA	TRBJ2-5	CASSGTGWETQYF	TGTGCCAGCAGCGGCACGGGCTGGGAGACCCAGTACTTC
NA	TRBV7-7	NA	TRBJ2-1	CASSLVPGPSPRNEQFF	TGTGCTAGCAGTTTAGTACCGGGGCCAAGCCCACGCAATGAGCAGTTCTTC
NA	TRBV4-2	NA	TRBJ1-4	CASSQGLGGLLVEKLFF	TGTGCCAGCAGCCAGGGACTAGGGGGGCTCCTAGTTGAAAAACTGTTTTTT
NA	TRBV9	TRBD1	TRBJ2-7	CASSAGTGPYEQYF	TGTGCCAGCAGCGCCGGGACAGGTCCCTACGAGCAGTACTTC
few	TRBV6-5	TRBD2	TRBJ2-1	CASSYRTSGSWFF	TGTGCCAGCAGTTACCGGACTAGCGGGTCCTGGTTCTTC
once	TRBV4-1	NA	TRBJ2-1	CASSPPSYNEQFF	TGCGCCAGCAGCCCACCATCCTACAATGAGCAGTTCTTC
NA	TRBV9	NA	TRBJ1-3	CASSVASGLSGNTIYF	TGTGCCAGCAGCGTAGCTAGCGGTTTGTCTGGAAACACCATATATTTT
once	TRBV11-2	TRBD1	TRBJ2-7	CASSLGDREIYEQYF	TGTGCCAGCAGCTTAGGTGACAGGGAGATCTACGAGCAGTACTTC
once	TRBV13	TRBD2	TRBJ2-7	CASSLASGSPEQYF	TGTGCCAGCAGCTTAGCTAGCGGGAGCCCCGAGCAGTACTTC
NA	TRBV9	NA	TRBJ2-5	CASSVAGLYQETQYF	TGTGCCAGCAGCGTAGCGGGGCTCTACCAAGAGACCCAGTACTTC
NA	TRBV15	NA	TRBJ2-1	CATSRGWAWEQFF	TGTGCCACCAGCAGAGGGTGGGCCTGGGAGCAGTTCTTC
NA	TRBV11-1	TRBD2	TRBJ2-3	CASSLAGLEGTDTQYF	TGTGCCAGCAGCTTAGCGGGACTAGAAGGTACAGATACGCAGTATTTT
NA	TRBV5-8	NA	TRBJ1-1	CASSPVFSYTEAFF	TGTGCCAGCAGCCCGGTGTTTTCCTACACTGAAGCTTTCTTT
NA	TRBV7-8	NA	TRBJ2-2	CASSSNTGELFF	TGTGCCAGCAGCTCTAACACCGGGGAGCTGTTTTTT